These 10 T cell receptor beta chains were all obtained from the same sample, sequenced in a study of blood T cells in healthy people across ages. Sample-barcoded 5' priming and a J-beta primer mix drove a second PCR of about 6 to 12 cycles. One entry per CDR3 protein, called by TCRdb with MiXCR from the 5' RACE reads. The sample includes 710,000 or so distinct CDR3 sequences, about 30% seen only once; the top ten take approximately 15%. The sequencing input was blood. These receptors were taken from a woman older than 75 in good health.

This clonotype was counted ten times or more. This chain uses TRBV5-1 with TRBJ2-1, with 10 nucleotides matching TRBD2. The germline gives CDR1 SGHRS, CDR2 YFSETQ. CDR3 length equals 16 residues. Germline trimming cut 2 bases from V and 6 bases from J; bases unmatched to any gene: 8. The DNA for the CDR3 is TGCGCCAGCAGCTTTGGGAGTAGCGGGGGGATCAATGAGCAGTTCTTC. It specifies CASSFGSSGGINEQFF. Together with reference TRBV5-1 and TRBJ2-1, the CDR3 gives the full variable domain: KAGVTQTPRYLIKTRGQQVTLSCSPISGHRSVSWYQQTPGQGLQFLFEYFSETQRNKGNFPGRFSGRQFSNSRSEMNVSTLELGDSALYLCASSFGSSGGINEQFFGPGTRLTVL.

This clonotype has a handful of counts. Being one base from a much bigger clone, this may be a read error. The CDR3 ends on some other residue instead of the conserved phenylalanine or tryptophan, so this is likely a read error. The chain combines TRBV7-3 with TRBJ2-1, with a tentative D call TRBD1 (5 bases). CDR1 is SGHTA and CDR2 is FQGTGA in the germline V gene. V was cut by 4 bases and J by 7 bases, with 20 bases left in between. The CDR3 sequence is 16 residues long. The CDR3 region has the DNA TGTGCCAGCAGCTCATCAGGGTGGCTAATGGTTAATGAGCAGTTCTTA. Translation gives CASSSSGWLMVNEQFL.

Points on this clonotype: A much larger clone lies one base from this, so it may be a read error. The chain recombines TRBV11-2 with TRBJ1-1, with a possible D match to TRBD1 (6 bases). The CDR3 spans 17 residues. V dropped 4 bases and J dropped 0 bases, with 18 bases sitting between them. Germline V CDR1 and CDR2: SGHAT, FQNNGV. This CDR3 reads CASSSRRRGALNTEAFF. DNA for the CDR3: TGTGCCAGCAGCTCCAGACGCAGGGGAGCCCTGAACACTGAAGCTTTCTTT.

This chain uses TRBV7-8 with TRBJ2-5; tentative D call: TRBD1 (5 bases). Germline V CDR1 and CDR2: SGHVS, FQNEAQ. The length of the CDR3 is 16 residues. The V gene lost 6 bases and the J gene lost 5 bases, with 22 bases spanning the gap. CDR3 loop: CASRPRAGPDLETQYF. CDR3 coding DNA: TGTGCCAGCAGGCCCAGGGCAGGTCCCGACTTGGAGACCCAGTACTTC.

Ten or more counts support this clonotype. This chain links TRBV7-8 with TRBJ2-1; 8 bases align to TRBD1. In germline, CDR1 is SGHVS, CDR2 FQNEAQ. Germline trimming cut 10 bases from V and 3 bases from J; bases unmatched to any gene: 5. The CDR3 loop spans 13 amino acids. CDR3 amino acids: CAIKQGGYNEQFF. The CDR3 DNA sequence: TGTGCCATTAAACAGGGGGGCTACAATGAGCAGTTCTTC.

For this clonotype: It may be a read error: a sequence one base away is much more abundant. The gene calls are TRBV5-5 and TRBJ2-5, with 8 bases matching TRBD1. The CDR3 contains 15 residues. Germline V gene lookup returns CDR1 SGHKS and CDR2 YYEKEE (reference sequence). The CDR3 DNA follows: TGTACCAGCAGCTTCACCGGGACAGGTGTGGGGGAGCAGTACTTC. Its protein product is CTSSFTGTGVGEQYF.

This clonotype was counted a few times. This could be a read error, since a much larger clone is one nucleotide away. The chain couples TRBV20-1 to TRBJ1-6; D might be TRBD1 (5 bases). The CDR3 runs 17 residues. V was clipped by 1 base and J by 3 bases, with 16 bases between them. Per the germline V gene, CDR1 is DFQATT and CDR2 is SNEGSKA (reference sequence). CDR3 coding DNA: TGCAGTGCTAGAGGTTCAGCGGGGGACCTCTATAATTCACCCCTCCACTTT. Residues: CSARGSAGDLYNSPLHF.

This clonotype was counted only a few times. At one end the junction does not follow the germline gene, possibly because of a read error. The chain couples TRBV12-3 or TRBV12-4 to TRBJ2-3; 10 positions agree with TRBD2. The CDR3 runs 14 residues. For the CDR3, the DNA is TGTGCCAGCAGCTACAGCGGGGGGGCAGATAAGCAGTATTTT. Translation gives CASSYSGGADKQYF.

A remark on this clonotype: One end of the junction does not line up with germline, which may come from a read error. The chain links TRBV27 to TRBJ2-3; possibly TRBD1 or TRBD2 for D (5 bases each). The CDR3 is 15 residues long. Germline V gene data show CDR1 as MNHEY and CDR2 as SMNVEV (reference sequence). CDR3 bases: TGTGCCAGCAGAAGGGTCCCCGGGGCCGCAGATATGCAGTATTTT. It translates to CASRRVPGAADMQYF.

The chain has TRBV7-3 and TRBJ2-1; 10 nucleotides agree with TRBD1. There are 14 residues in the CDR3. Germline trimming cut 5 bases from V and 7 bases from J; bases unmatched to any gene: 5. Germline V gene data show CDR1 as SGHTA and CDR2 as FQGTGA. The CDR3 region is CASSLGTGANEQFF. In nucleotides, the CDR3 is TGTGCCAGCAGCCTGGGGACAGGGGCAAATGAGCAGTTCTTC.